One sample yielded the 17 T cell receptor beta chains listed below, sequenced in a study of PD-1 blockade in classical Hodgkin lymphoma. Repertoires were generated with immunoSEQ multiplex PCR, while TCRdb's copy carries only in-frame clones and drops some. This sample has roughly 20,000 clones, with about 85% found just once. As to time point: cycle 4 day 1 (C4D1), after more than five weeks of nivolumab. All the patients suffered relapse after autologous stem cell transplantation, and brentuximab vedotin exposure differed. PBMCs, once thawed, yielded CD8+ T cells isolated by magnetic negative selection. The sequencing here drew on CD8+ T cells from blood, taken before the fourth cycle of nivolumab. These receptor sequences come from a human donor with classical Hodgkin lymphoma.

The chain joins TRBV11-2 to TRBJ2-7; D gene ambiguous. The germline V gene has CDR1 SGHAT and CDR2 FQNNGV. V lost 3 bases and J lost 4, with 10 bases in between. The length of the CDR3 is 13 residues. The chain's CDR3 is CASSFDPSYEQYF. The DNA of the CDR3 is TGTGCCAGCAGCTTTGACCCATCGTACGAGCAGTACTTC.

V gene TRBV27 combines with J gene TRBJ2-7; no firm D call. V lost 6 bases to trimming and J lost 2 bases, with 14 bases between them. The CDR3 runs 14 residues. Germline assignment: CDR1 MNHEY and CDR2 SMNVEV (reference sequence). The DNA for the CDR3 is TGTGCCAGCAGCATAGGGATTGGGGCCTACGAGCAGTACTTC. Encoded protein: CASSIGIGAYEQYF.

The rearrangement joins TRBV6-5 to TRBJ2-1; 12 nucleotides match TRBD2. The CDR3 extends over 15 amino acids. V shed 4 bases, J shed 7 bases, and the junction held 5 bases outside the gene matches. Germline CDR1 and CDR2: MNHEY and SVGAGI. CDR3 in DNA: TGTGCCAGCAGTTTGGGACTAGCGGGCTGGAATGAGCAGTTCTTC. Protein sequence: CASSLGLAGWNEQFF.

The chain recombines TRBV11-2 with TRBJ1-4; D might be TRBD1 (5 bases). Deletions cut 8 bases from V and 8 bases from J, with 12 bases between. The germline V gene encodes CDR1 SGHAT and CDR2 FQNNGV. CDR3 length equals 12 residues. The CDR3 nucleotides are TGTGCCAGCGCCAGGGAGAGAGAAAAACTGTTTTTT. Encoded protein: CASAREREKLFF.

This clone was recorded only once. The V call is TRBV28, the J call TRBJ2-5; unclear D gene. V lost 5 bases to trimming and J lost 1 base, with 8 bases between them. CDR1 and CDR2 from the germline V gene are MDHEN and SYDVKM. This CDR3 comprises 13 residues. The CDR3 DNA sequence: TGTGCCAGCAGTCCACCGCTCCAAGAGACCCAGTACTTC. Residues: CASSPPLQETQYF. Full variable domain (outside the CDR3, taken from reference TRBV28 and TRBJ2-5): DVKVTQSSRYLVKRTGEKVFLECVQDMDHENMFWYRQDPGLGLRLIYFSYDVKMKEKGDIPEGYSVSREKKERFSLILESASTNQTSMYLCASSPPLQETQYFGPGTRLLVL.

The chain is built from TRBV28 and TRBJ2-5, with D unclear. The CDR3 contains 11 residues. Germline V gene lookup returns CDR1 MDHEN and CDR2 SYDVKM. Trimming removed 3 bases at V and 5 bases at J, with 4 bases between. Here the CDR3 DNA reads TGTGCCAGCAGTTTGCTGGAGACCCAGTACTTC. Protein: CASSLLETQYF. Filled out from reference TRBV28 and TRBJ2-5, the complete variable domain reads DVKVTQSSRYLVKRTGEKVFLECVQDMDHENMFWYRQDPGLGLRLIYFSYDVKMKEKGDIPEGYSVSREKKERFSLILESASTNQTSMYLCASSLLETQYFGPGTRLLVL.

This clone was observed a few times. The rearrangement links TRBV12-5 to TRBJ1-3; D call uncertain. Germline V gene sequence: CDR1 LGHNT, CDR2 FRNRAP. This CDR3 contains 11 residues. With 3 bases removed from V and 4 bases from J, the gap between germline ends came to 1 base. The CDR3 DNA reads as TGTGCTAGTGGTTTCGGAAACACCATATATTTT. It translates to CASGFGNTIYF.

The chain links TRBV27 to TRBJ2-1; 7 positions agree with TRBD2. With 5 bases clipped from V and 0 bases from J, the junction kept 4 bases outside the gene matches. CDR3 size: 15 residues. CDR1 and CDR2 from the germline V gene are MNHEY and SMNVEV (reference sequence). CDR3 DNA sequence: TGTGCCAGCAGTAAGGGCGGGAGCTCCTACAATGAGCAGTTCTTC. Amino acid sequence: CASSKGGSSYNEQFF.

The gene calls are TRBV29-1 and TRBJ2-3, with a weak D call TRBD1 (6 bases). Germline assignment: CDR1 SQVTM and CDR2 ANQGSEA. The CDR3 sequence is 17 residues long. Trimming cost V 2 bases and J 1 base, with 19 bases left between them. The CDR3 region has the DNA TGCAGCGTTGAACCTGCTAGGACAGCGATTGGCACAGATACGCAGTATTTT. This codes for CSVEPARTAIGTDTQYF.

This chain links TRBV9 with TRBJ2-2; maybe TRBD1 (5 bases). The CDR3 runs to 12 residues. The V end was cut by 5 bases, the J end by 6 bases, with 8 bases between. CDR1 and CDR2 from the germline V gene are SGDLS and YYNGEE. The CDR3 is CASSQGPGELFF. In DNA form, the CDR3 reads TGTGCCAGCAGTCAGGGTCCCGGGGAGCTGTTTTTT. Based on the CDR3 plus reference TRBV9 and TRBJ2-2, the full variable domain is DSGVTQTPKHLITATGQRVTLRCSPRSGDLSVYWYQQSLDQGLQFLIQYYNGEERAKGNILERFSAQQFPDLHSELNLSSLELGDSALYFCASSQGPGELFFGEGSRLTVL.

CDR3 sequence (DNA): TGTGCCAGCAGTGAAACGGGGGGCCGAAGCACAACTAATGAAAAACTGTTTTTT. It encodes CASSETGGRSTTNEKLFF. This sequence joins TRBV25-1 and TRBJ1-4; tentatively, D is TRBD1 (6 bases). CDR1 MGHDK and CDR2 SYGVNS come from the germline V gene. V was trimmed by 2 bases and J by 0 bases, leaving 16 bases between them. The length of the CDR3 is 18 residues.

This chain connects TRBV6-5 to TRBJ2-5, with D tentatively TRBD2 (6 bases). Germline V gene sequence: CDR1 MNHEY, CDR2 SVGAGI. Trimming took 2 bases from V and 5 from J, leaving 18 bases between them. The CDR3 has 16 residues. DNA of the CDR3: TGTGCCAGCAGTTACGGGGAGGTCGATGTGGCGGAGACCCAGTACTTC. This translates into CASSYGEVDVAETQYF.

V usage is TRBV4-1 and J usage is TRBJ2-1; 7 bases fit TRBD1. The CDR3 runs 17 residues. With 2 bases clipped from V and 4 bases from J, the junction kept 11 bases outside the gene matches. CDR1 and CDR2 (germline): MGHRA, YSYEKL. The CDR3: CASSQRPPGTEYNEQFF. CDR3 DNA: TGCGCCAGCAGCCAAAGGCCTCCCGGGACAGAGTACAATGAGCAGTTCTTC.

The V and J genes are TRBV5-3 and TRBJ2-1, with D possibly TRBD2 on 6 matching bases. TRBV5-3 belongs to the ORF category, with a function that is uncertain. Trimming took 1 base from V and 5 from J, leaving 16 bases between them. The CDR3 has 16 amino acids. As DNA, the CDR3 is TGTGCCAGAAGCTTGAATCAGCGGGCTCCAGACAATGAGCAGTTCTTC. Protein product: CARSLNQRAPDNEQFF.

The V gene is TRBV1, the J gene TRBJ2-5; the table's D call, TRBD1, was not checked against the DNA. TRBV1 is a documented pseudogene. CDR3 length: 12 amino acids. The CDR3 nucleotides are TGCACCAGCAGCCAGACCGGGACAGGTCTCTACTTC. Translating it yields CTSSQTGTGLYF.

This chain joins TRBV11-2 and TRBJ2-3; D is ambiguous. V was pared by 4 bases and J by 2 bases, with 1 base between. CDR3 length: 11 amino acids. The germline gives CDR1 SGHAT, CDR2 FQNNGV. The CDR3 coding sequence is TGTGCCAGCAGCTACACAGATACGCAGTATTTT. Translating it yields CASSYTDTQYF.

The CDR3 DNA follows: TGCAGCGTTGTTACCTGGAGGGAAGAGACCCAGTACTTC. This encodes CSVVTWREETQYF. The chain uses TRBV29-1 and TRBJ2-5, with D perhaps matching TRBD2 (6 bases). V was clipped by 4 bases and J by 3 bases, with 12 bases between them. The CDR3 consists of 13 residues. Germline V CDR1 and CDR2: SQVTM, ANQGSEA. Full variable domain (remainder filled in from reference TRBV29-1 and TRBJ2-5): SAVISQKPSRDICQRGTSLTIQCQVDSQVTMMFWYRQQPGQSLTLIATANQGSEATYESGFVIDKFPISRPNLTFSTLTVSNMSPEDSSIYLCSVVTWREETQYFGPGTRLLVL.